Sequencing of this T cell receptor beta chain was carried out in a study of cytomegalovirus exposure and HLA in healthy donors. V was pared by 4 bases and J by 2 bases, with 2 bases between. The germline gives CDR1 SGHDN, CDR2 FVKESK. The length of the CDR3 is 11 residues. Primers included in the PCR were 60 Vbeta and 13 Jbeta primers. Assay used: immunoSEQ multiplex PCR; TCRdb lists only in-frame clones, some missing. This table has more than 110,000 clones, about 84% appearing once. Study-level findings and limits: Trimming of TCR beta V- and J-genes showed a link, identified in a later analysis, to a missense DCLRE1C variant.

As for this clone: Its cognate antigen is unknown.

The sequenced sample consisted of PBMCs. The chain joins TRBV14 to TRBJ1-1; unclear D gene. This TCR was sampled from a man aged 45-65 years in good health and CMV-seronegative. The chain's CDR3 is CASSLNTEAFF. CDR3 in DNA: TGTGCCAGCAGCCTAAACACTGAAGCTTTCTTT.